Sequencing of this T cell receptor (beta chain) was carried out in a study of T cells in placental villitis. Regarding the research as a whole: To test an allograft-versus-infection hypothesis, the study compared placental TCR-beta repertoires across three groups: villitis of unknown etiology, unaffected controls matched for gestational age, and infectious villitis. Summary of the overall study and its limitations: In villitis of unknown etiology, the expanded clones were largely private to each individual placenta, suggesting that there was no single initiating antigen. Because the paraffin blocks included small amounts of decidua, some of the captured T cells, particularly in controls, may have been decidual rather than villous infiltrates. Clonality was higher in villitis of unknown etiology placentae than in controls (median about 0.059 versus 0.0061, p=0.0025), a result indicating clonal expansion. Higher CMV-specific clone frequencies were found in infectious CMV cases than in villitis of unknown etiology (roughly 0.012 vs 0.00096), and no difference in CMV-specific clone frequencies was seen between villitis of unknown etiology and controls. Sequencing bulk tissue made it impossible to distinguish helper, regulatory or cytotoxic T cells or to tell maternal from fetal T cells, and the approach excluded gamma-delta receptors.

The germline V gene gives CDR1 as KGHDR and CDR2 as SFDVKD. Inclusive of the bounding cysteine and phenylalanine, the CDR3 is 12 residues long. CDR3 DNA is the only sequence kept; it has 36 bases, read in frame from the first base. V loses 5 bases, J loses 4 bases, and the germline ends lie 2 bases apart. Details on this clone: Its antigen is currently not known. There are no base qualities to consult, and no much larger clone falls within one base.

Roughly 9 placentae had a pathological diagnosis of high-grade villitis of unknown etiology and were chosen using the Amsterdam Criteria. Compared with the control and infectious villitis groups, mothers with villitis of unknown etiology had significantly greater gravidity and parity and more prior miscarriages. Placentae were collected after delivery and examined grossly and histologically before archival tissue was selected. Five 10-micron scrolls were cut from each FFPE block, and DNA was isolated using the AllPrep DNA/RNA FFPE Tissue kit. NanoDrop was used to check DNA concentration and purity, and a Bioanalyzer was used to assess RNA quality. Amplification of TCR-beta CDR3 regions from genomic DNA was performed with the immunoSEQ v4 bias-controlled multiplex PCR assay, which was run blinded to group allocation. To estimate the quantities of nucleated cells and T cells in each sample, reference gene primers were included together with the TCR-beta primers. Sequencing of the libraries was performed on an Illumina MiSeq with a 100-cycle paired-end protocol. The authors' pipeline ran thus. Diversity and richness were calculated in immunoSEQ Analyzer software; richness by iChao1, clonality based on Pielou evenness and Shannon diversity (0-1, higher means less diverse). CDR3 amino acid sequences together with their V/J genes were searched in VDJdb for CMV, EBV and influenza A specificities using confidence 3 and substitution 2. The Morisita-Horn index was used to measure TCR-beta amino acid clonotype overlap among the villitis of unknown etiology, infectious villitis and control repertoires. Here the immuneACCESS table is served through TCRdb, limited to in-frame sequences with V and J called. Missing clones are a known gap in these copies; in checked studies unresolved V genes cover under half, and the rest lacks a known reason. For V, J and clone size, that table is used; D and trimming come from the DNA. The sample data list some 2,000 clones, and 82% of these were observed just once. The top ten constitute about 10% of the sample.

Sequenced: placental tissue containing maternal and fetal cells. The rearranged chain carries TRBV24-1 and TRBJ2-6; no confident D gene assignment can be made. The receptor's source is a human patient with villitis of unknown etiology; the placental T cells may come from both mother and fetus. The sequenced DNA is TGTGCCACCAGTGCCGGGGCCAACGTCCTGACTTTC. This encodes CATSAGANVLTF.